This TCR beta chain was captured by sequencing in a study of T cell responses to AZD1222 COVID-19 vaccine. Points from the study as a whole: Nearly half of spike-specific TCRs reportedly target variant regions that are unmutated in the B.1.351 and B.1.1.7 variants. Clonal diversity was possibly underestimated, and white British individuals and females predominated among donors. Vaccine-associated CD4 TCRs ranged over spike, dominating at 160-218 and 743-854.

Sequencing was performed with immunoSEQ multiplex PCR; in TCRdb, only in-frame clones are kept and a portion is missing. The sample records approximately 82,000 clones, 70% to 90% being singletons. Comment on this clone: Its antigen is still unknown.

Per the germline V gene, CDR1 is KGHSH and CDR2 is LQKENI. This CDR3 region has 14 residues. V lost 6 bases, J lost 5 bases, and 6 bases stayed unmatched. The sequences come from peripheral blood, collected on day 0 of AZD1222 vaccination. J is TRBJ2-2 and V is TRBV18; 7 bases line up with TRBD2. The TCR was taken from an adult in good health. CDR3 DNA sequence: TGTGCCAGCTCCATCCGGCGGGAGACCGGGGAGCTGTTTTTT. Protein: CASSIRRETGELFF.